Below are 8 T cell receptor beta chains sequenced from a single sample in a study of Graves' ophthalmopathy and Graves' hyperthyroidism. CDR3 regions of TCR beta were amplified from RNA transcripts. The workflow started with a first-round RT-PCR run with HTBI primers and then moved on to a second-round multiplex PCR. Using its own MiXCR run on the multiplex PCR reads, TCRdb lists one record per CDR3 protein. This table has 500,000 to 600,000 distinct CDR3 sequences, less than 40% appearing once. The sample comprised peripheral blood or thyroid tissue (not recorded which). These receptors originate from an adult man with Graves' hyperthyroidism.

In DNA form, the CDR3 reads TGTGCCAGCAGCTTAGGTAGGGGAGTCTATGGCTACACCTTC. It is translated as CASSLGRGVYGYTF. The chain has TRBV7-9 and TRBJ1-2; D perhaps matches TRBD1 (5 bases). Germline V lookup: CDR1 SEHNR, CDR2 FQNEAQ (reference sequence). The V and J ends lost 1 base and 4 bases respectively, with 10 bases between them. This CDR3 is 14 amino acids long.

The rearrangement uses TRBV29-1 and TRBJ2-3, with 8 bases identical to TRBD2. J was trimmed by 4 bases and V by 2 bases; bases with no gene match: 14. The CDR3 sequence is 17 residues long. From germline, CDR1 is SQVTM and CDR2 ANQGSEA. The CDR3: CSVETVIRGRYADTQYF. In DNA form, the CDR3 reads TGCAGCGTTGAAACAGTCATACGCGGGAGGTACGCAGATACGCAGTATTTT.

This clonotype was picked up many times. The chain is built from TRBV7-2 and TRBJ2-7, with 8 nucleotides matching TRBD1. The CDR3 is made up of 14 amino acids. The ends lost 5 bases at V and 4 bases at J; junction bases unmatched: 7. CDR1 is SGHTA and CDR2 is FQGNSA in the germline V gene. Here the CDR3 reads CASSQAGGRYEQYF. In DNA form, the CDR3 reads TGTGCCAGCAGCCAGGCAGGGGGCCGATACGAGCAGTACTTC.

The gene calls are TRBV29-1 and TRBJ2-2, with TRBD2 matching over 12 bases. This CDR3 has 19 residues. Losses at the gene ends were 1 base for V and 1 base for J; bases not matched to a gene: 10. CDR1 is SQVTM, CDR2 ANQGSEA, per germline. CDR3 nucleotides: TGCAGCGTTGAAGGGAGTGTAGCTAGCGGGAGGGGGAACACCGGGGAGCTGTTTTTT. It specifies CSVEGSVASGRGNTGELFF.

This chain's CDR3 is CASSVDQVSTDTQYF. CDR3 coding DNA: TGTGCCAGCAGCGTAGACCAGGTTAGCACAGATACGCAGTATTTT. V gene TRBV9 combines with J gene TRBJ2-3, with D unclear. This CDR3 contains 15 residues. Trimming pared 0 bases from V and 0 bases from J, leaving 8 bases between. The germline V gene encodes CDR1 SGDLS and CDR2 YYNGEE.

This sequence joins TRBV2 and TRBJ2-5; weak D call: TRBD2 (6 bases). The J call may be faulty, since TRBJ2-7 better matches the DNA end. The CDR3 spans 15 residues. CDR1 is SNHLY and CDR2 is FYNNEI in the germline V gene. The DNA for the CDR3 is TGTGCCAGCTTGGATCTAGTGGTCGGGGGAGACGAGCAGTACTTC. This encodes CASLDLVVGGDEQYF.

Written as DNA, the CDR3 is TGTGCCAGCTCCCCGCAACGGGGCGGCACTGAAGCTTTCTTT. Protein product: CASSPQRGGTEAFF. The chain has TRBV18 and TRBJ1-1; D is possibly TRBD1 (5 bases). From germline, CDR1 is KGHSH and CDR2 LQKENI. The CDR3 runs 14 residues. Trimming shortened V by 6 bases and J by 4 bases, and 15 bases separated the two germline ends.

This clonotype was recorded a few times. This chain uses TRBV11-2 with TRBJ1-1, with a possible D match to TRBD1 (6 bases). The CDR3 is made up of 16 amino acids. CDR1 and CDR2 from the germline V gene are SGHAT and FQNNGV. V gave up 5 bases and J gave up 6 bases, with 22 bases separating them. The CDR3 DNA reads TGTGCCAGCAGCCAAGTCCGGGACATCGCGGACCCTGAAGCTTTCTTT. Its translation is CASSQVRDIADPEAFF.